This T cell receptor beta chain was found in a study of identical twins. cDNA carried unique molecular identifiers, and a universal primer site was added by template switching. TCRdb called the 5' RACE reads again in MiXCR, with one record for every CDR3 protein. The sample records approximately 470,000 distinct CDR3 sequences, approximately 15% being singletons. Per the germline V gene, CDR1 is KGHDR and CDR2 is SFDVKD. This CDR3 region has 14 residues. J gave up 3 bases and V 2 bases, and 1 base lay outside the gene matches. Healthy Caucasian individuals made up all the donors. Another study also made use of these data, one on yellow fever vaccine responses in identical twins.

The material sequenced was CD4+ T cells sorted from blood. This sequence joins TRBV24-1 and TRBJ2-5, with 8 bases lining up with TRBD2. The clonotype originates from a woman between 18 and 29 years old in good health. CDR3 nucleotide sequence: TGTGCCACCAGTGATTCGGGACTAGAAGAGACCCAGTACTTC. It specifies CATSDSGLEETQYF.